This T cell receptor (beta chain) was documented in a study of blood T cell repertoires in COVID-19. Background on the study: Whether acute or convalescent, the COVID-19 samples came from the United States, Italy and Spain. T cells, B-cell-depleted T cells, or PBMCs supplied cDNA or gDNA.

In the original workflow: Cell counts per sample came from amplifying reference gene primers. The protocol was immunoSEQ multiplex PCR, while the TCRdb copy is restricted to in-frame clones and leaves out a portion. That table furnishes V, J and clone size, whereas the DNA furnished D and trimming. The sample lists hundreds of thousands of clones; about 85% were seen once. This CDR3 spans 15 amino acids. V lost 7 bases and J 1 base, leaving 15 bases between the germline ends. Germline V gene sequence: CDR1 MNHEY, CDR2 SVGAGI. Input material: peripheral blood. This rearrangement joins TRBV6-5 to TRBJ2-3; TRBD1 is a possible D gene (5 bases). The source is a man under 40 with active or convalescent COVID-19. The CDR3 is CASKGQGVGTDTQYF. The CDR3 region has the DNA TGTGCCAGCAAGGGGCAGGGCGTCGGCACAGATACGCAGTATTTT.